This T cell receptor beta chain emerged from a study of cytomegalovirus exposure and HLA in healthy donors. The CDR3 covers 15 residues. Germline CDR1 and CDR2: MNHEY and SMNVEV (reference sequence). Trimming at V came to 5 bases and at J to 2 bases, leaving 8 bases not matched to a gene. The PCR contained 60 Vbeta and 13 Jbeta primers. Sequenced by immunoSEQ multiplex PCR; TCRdb stores in-frame clones only, minus some. The table shows approximately 130,000 clones, with around 77% occurring only once. The gene calls are TRBV27 and TRBJ1-2; 7 bases line up with TRBD1. This clonotype was sampled from a man between 18 and 35 years old in good health and CMV-seropositive. Sample: PBMCs. CDR3 coding DNA: TGTGCCAGCAGTCCTGAAACAGGGGCGAACTATGGCTACACCTTC. It codes for CASSPETGANYGYTF.